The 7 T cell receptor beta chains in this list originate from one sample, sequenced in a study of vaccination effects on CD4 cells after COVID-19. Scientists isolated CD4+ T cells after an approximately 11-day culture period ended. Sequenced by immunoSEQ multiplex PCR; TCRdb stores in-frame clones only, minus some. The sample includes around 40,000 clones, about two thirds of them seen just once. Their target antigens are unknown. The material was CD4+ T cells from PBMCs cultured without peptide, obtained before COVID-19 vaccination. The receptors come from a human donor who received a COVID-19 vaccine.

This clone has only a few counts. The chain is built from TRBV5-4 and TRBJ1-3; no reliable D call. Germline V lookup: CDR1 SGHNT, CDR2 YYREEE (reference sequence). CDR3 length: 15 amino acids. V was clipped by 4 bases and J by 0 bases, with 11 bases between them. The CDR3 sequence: CASSIDSSSGNTIYF. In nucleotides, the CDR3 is TGTGCCAGCAGCATTGACTCCAGCTCTGGAAACACCATATATTTT.

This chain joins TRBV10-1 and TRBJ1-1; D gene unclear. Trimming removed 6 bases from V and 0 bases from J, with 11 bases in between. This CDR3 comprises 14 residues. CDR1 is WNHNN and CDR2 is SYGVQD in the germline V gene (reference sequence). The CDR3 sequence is CASSGTGMNTEAFF. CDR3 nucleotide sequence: TGCGCCAGCAGCGGTACGGGGATGAACACTGAAGCTTTCTTT.

The CDR3 loop is CASSQTADVAFF. The CDR3 bases are TGTGCCAGCAGCCAAACGGCAGACGTAGCTTTCTTT. The chain is built from TRBV3-1 (or the pseudogene TRBV3-2) and TRBJ1-1; D unresolved. The germline V and J ends were trimmed by 2 bases and 10 bases, with 11 bases remaining between them. Looked up from germline, CDR1 is LGHDT and CDR2 is YNNKEL (reference sequence). The CDR3 contains 12 residues.

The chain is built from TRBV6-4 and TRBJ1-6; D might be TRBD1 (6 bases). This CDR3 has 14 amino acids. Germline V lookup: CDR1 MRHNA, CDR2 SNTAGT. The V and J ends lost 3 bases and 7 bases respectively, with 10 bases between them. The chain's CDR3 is CASSEFRGNSPLHF. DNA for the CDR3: TGTGCCAGCAGTGAATTTAGGGGGAATTCACCCCTCCACTTT.

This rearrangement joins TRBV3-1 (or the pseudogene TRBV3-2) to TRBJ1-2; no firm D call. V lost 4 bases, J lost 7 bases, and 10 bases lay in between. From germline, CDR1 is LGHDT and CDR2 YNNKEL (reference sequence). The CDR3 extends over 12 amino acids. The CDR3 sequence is CASSPAESGYTF. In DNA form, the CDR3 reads TGTGCCAGCAGCCCCGCCGAGTCTGGCTACACCTTC.

CDR3 residues: CASSFLRRGALYNEQFF. DNA for the CDR3: TGTGCCAGCAGCTTCCTCAGACGGGGGGCCCTCTACAATGAGCAGTTCTTC. The chain couples TRBV11-2 to TRBJ2-1; perhaps TRBD2 as D (7 bases). V gave up 3 bases and J gave up 3 bases, with 18 bases separating them. Germline values: CDR1 SGHAT, CDR2 FQNNGV. The CDR3 spans 17 residues.

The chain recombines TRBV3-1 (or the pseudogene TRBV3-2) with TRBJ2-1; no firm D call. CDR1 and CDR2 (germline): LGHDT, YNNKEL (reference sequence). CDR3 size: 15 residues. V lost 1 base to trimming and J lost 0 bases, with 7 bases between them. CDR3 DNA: TGTGCCAGCAGCCAAGTTATGAGCTCCTACAATGAGCAGTTCTTC. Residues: CASSQVMSSYNEQFF.